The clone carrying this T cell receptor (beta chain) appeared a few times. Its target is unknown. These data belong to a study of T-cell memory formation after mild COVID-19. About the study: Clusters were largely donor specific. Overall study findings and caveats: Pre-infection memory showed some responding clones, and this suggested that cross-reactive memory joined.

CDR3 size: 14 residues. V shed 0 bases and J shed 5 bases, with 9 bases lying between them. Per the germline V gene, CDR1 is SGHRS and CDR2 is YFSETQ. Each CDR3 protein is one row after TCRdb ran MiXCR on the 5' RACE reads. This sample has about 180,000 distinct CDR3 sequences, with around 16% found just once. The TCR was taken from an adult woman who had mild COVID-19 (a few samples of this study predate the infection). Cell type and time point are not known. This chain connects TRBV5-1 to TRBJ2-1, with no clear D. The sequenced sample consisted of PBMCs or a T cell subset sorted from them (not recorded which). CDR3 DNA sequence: TGCGCCAGCAGCTTGGACGCAGGAAACAATGAGCAGTTCTTC. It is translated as CASSLDAGNNEQFF.